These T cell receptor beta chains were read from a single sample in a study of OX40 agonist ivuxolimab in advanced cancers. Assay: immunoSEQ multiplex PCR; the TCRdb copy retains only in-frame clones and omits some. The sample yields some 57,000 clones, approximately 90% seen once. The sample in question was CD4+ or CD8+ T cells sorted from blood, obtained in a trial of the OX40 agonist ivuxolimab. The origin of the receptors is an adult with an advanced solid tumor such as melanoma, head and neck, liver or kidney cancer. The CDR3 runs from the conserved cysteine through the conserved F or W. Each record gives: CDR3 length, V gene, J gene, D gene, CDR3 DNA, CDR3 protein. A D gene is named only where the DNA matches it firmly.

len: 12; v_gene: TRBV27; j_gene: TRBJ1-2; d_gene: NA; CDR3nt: TGTGCCTGCGGACATAACTCCTATGGCTACACCTTC; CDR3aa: CACGHNSYGYTF
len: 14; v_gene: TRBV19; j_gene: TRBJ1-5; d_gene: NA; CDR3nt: TGTGCCACCGAGCCTCTGGCTGGTAATCAGCCCCAGCATTTT; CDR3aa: CATEPLAGNQPQHF
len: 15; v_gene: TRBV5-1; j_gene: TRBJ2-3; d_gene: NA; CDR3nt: TGCGCCAGCACCTTAGGGGACTCTAGCACAGATACGCAGTATTTT; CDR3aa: CASTLGDSSTDTQYF
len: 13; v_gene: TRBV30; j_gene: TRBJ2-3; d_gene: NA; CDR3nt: TGTGCCTGGAGTGTGGGTAATGGAGATACGCAGTATTTT; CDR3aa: CAWSVGNGDTQYF
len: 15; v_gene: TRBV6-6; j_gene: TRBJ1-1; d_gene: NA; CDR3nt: TGTGCCAGCACCTCCACAGGGAGGACGAACACTGAAGCTTTCTTT; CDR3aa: CASTSTGRTNTEAFF
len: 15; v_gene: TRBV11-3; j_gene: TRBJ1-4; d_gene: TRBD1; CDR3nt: TGTGCCAGCAGTTCCTGGGACAGGGGGCGTGAAAAACTGTTTTTT; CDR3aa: CASSSWDRGREKLFF
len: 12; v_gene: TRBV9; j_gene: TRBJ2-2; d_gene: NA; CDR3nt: TGTGCCAGCAGTGGGTCTGCCGGGGAGCTGTTTTTT; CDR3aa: CASSGSAGELFF
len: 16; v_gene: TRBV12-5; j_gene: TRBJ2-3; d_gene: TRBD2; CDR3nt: TGTGCTAGTGGTTTGGGACTAGCGGGATTCACAGATACGCAGTATTTT; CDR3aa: CASGLGLAGFTDTQYF
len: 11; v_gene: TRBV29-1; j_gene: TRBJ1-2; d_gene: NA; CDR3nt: TGCAGCGTTGAAGAGGGCCCGGGCTACACCTTC; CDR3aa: CSVEEGPGYTF
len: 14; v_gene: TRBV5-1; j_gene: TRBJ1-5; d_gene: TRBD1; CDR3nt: TGCGCCAGCAGCGTTACAGGGGGCAATCAGCCCCAGCATTTT; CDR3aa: CASSVTGGNQPQHF
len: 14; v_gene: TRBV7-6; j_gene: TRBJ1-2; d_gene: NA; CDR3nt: TGTGCCAGCAGCTTATTCGCCGGGGACCATGGCTACACCTTC; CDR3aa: CASSLFAGDHGYTF
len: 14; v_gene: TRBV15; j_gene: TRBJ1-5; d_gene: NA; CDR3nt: TGTGCCACCAGCGAGGGGTATAGCAATCAGCCCCAGCATTTT; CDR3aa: CATSEGYSNQPQHF
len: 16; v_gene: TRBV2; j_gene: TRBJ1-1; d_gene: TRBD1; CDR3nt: TGTGCCACGGTTATCCGGGACAGGGTTTGGAGAACTGAAGCTTTCTTT; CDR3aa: CATVIRDRVWRTEAFF
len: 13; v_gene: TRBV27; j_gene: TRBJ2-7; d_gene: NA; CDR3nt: TGTGCCAGCAGTTACGGGTATCCCTACGGGCAGTACTTC; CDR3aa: CASSYGYPYGQYF
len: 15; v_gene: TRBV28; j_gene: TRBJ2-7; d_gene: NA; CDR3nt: TGTGCCAGCAGTCCCCCCTTGAACGGGGGCTACGAGCAGTACTTC; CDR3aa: CASSPPLNGGYEQYF
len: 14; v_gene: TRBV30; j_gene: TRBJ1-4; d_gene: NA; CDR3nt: TGTGCCTGGAGTACCGGGGAAGGGCATGAAAAACTGTTTTTT; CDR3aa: CAWSTGEGHEKLFF